The sequence of this T cell receptor (beta chain) was determined in a study of blood T cells in healthy people across ages (dated by TCRdb to about 2015). For context, the study as a whole: In model experiments, roughly one uniquely barcoded TCR beta cDNA molecule per two T cells was captured by template switching. Four age groups were formed from the donors: young (average about 17 years), middle-aged (approximately 40), aged (about 62) and long-lived (around 80). To track age-related changes in TCR beta repertoire diversity, the study relied on deep sequencing normalized with unique cDNA molecular identifiers. Using the same blood draw, the study looked at two additional independent replicas of 1 million unique cDNA reads for two donors, one aged 18 to 30 and the other aged 80 or older. To avoid experimental bias, donors of different ages were spread randomly across the sequencing lanes.

This clonotype has only a few counts. Its antigen remains unidentified. There are no base qualities to consult, and no much larger clone falls within one base. The library was made by 5' RACE. The sequencing machine was an Illumina HiSeq 2500. A second roughly 6 to 11 cycle PCR used a sample-barcoded 5' primer and a J-beta primer mix. Each TCR beta cDNA molecule received a unique molecular identifier from a template-switch 5' adaptor carrying 12 random nucleotides. At least 3 million CDR3-containing paired-end reads were obtained from each sample. The Mint cDNA synthesis kit, primed by a TRBC-specific oligonucleotide, was used to synthesize first-strand cDNA from all RNA. All cDNA was treated with uracil-DNA glycosylase and then went through a first 18-cycle PCR with the universal primers M1SS and BC2_uni_R. In the source study's methods: For normalization, 1 million high-quality reads were randomly selected from each sample, with every read carrying a distinct molecular identifier. Reads with shared molecular identifiers were discarded instead of being binned into consensus sequences. MiTCR, set to a Q25 quality threshold and the strictest error-elimination algorithm, was used for CDR3 identification, clonotype clustering and error correction. Lower-bound total TCR beta diversity was estimated with a nonparametric unseen species model using Euler transformation. TCRdb trimmed public reads at Q25 via fastp, called clones via MiXCR and kept in-frame beta chains. Identical CDR3 protein sequences are pooled into one entry, listed with their most common genes and DNA. It is TCRdb's table, rather than the study itself, that gives the V and J calls and clone size. The sample data list around 1.1 million distinct CDR3 sequences, and about two fifths of these were observed just once. In total, the top ten clones hold approximately 14% of the sample.

The donors were roughly 38 Caucasian individuals from Russia, aged roughly 6 to 90 years, who were systemically healthy. Each donor gave around 9.9 milliliters of peripheral blood, collected into EDTA-treated Vacutainer tubes. Ficoll-Paque density-gradient centrifugation was used to isolate PBMCs, with at least 6 million obtained per sample. Total RNA was extracted from PBMCs with Trizol reagent, with at least 5 micrograms obtained per sample. For every donor, an aliquot of PBMCs went through flow cytometry to measure the percentages of naive CD45RAhigh/CD27high T cells. The CDR3 sequence holds 17 residues, the cysteine and phenylalanine included. Only the CDR3 region is kept as DNA, spanning 51 bases read in frame from base 1. V gives up 5 bases and J gives up 0 bases, and the segment between their germline ends measures 20 bases. For CDR1 and CDR2, the germline V gene lists MNHEY and SVGEGT. The research as a whole found: Estimates of total diversity based on one million sequenced T cells were regarded as lower bounds and as underestimates. Conclusive comparison of naive and antigen-experienced compartments was prevented by the profiling of bulk unsorted PBMCs. Compared with the aged group, the long-lived group had more naive CD4+ T cells, fewer expanded clones and increased TCR diversity, a pattern suggesting age selection. Observed TCR beta diversity correlated strongly with the percentage of naive T cells measured by flow cytometry. The CMV infection status of donors was not known, potentially confounding age-related changes in expanded clonotypes. Observed TCR beta diversity per million T cells fell roughly linearly with age, and a significant reduction was already apparent by age around 40.

The rearranged chain carries TRBV6-2 or TRBV6-3 and TRBJ2-7; tentative D gene TRBD2, with 5 bases matching. The TCR originated in a man aged 18 to 29 in good health. The specimen was blood. The CDR3 protein sequence reads: CASSRLFWRNHSYEQYF. DNA sequence: TGTGCCAGCAGTCGACTTTTCTGGAGGAACCACTCCTACGAGCAGTACTTC.